This is a list of T cell receptor beta chains from one sample in a study of radiotherapy plus CTLA-4 blockade in lung cancer. Some clones are missing from TCRdb's copy, which holds only in-frame ones; the method was immunoSEQ multiplex PCR. The sample lists 80,000 to 100,000 clones, 65% to 85% occurring once. This specimen was peripheral blood, taken from a patient treated with radiotherapy plus ipilimumab. These receptors originate from a human donor with non-small cell lung cancer who had a partial response to radiotherapy plus ipilimumab. Some clones in this sample may be carry-over from other donors' samples. Each CDR3 is given with its conserved first and last residue. D genes are given only for firm matches. A clone size is listed for some rows: how often the clone was seen (once, few, many), or a class if it is expanded.

V gene	D gene	clone size	J gene	CDR3 DNA	CDR3 protein
TRBV19	.	.	TRBJ1-1	TGTGCCAGTAGGGCCATGAACACTGAAGCTTTCTTT	CASRAMNTEAFF
TRBV19	.	.	TRBJ1-5	TGTGCCAGTAGTATACAGGGCGGTTATAGCAATCAGCCCCAGCATTTT	CASSIQGGYSNQPQHF
TRBV9	TRBD2	few	TRBJ2-1	TGTGCCAGCAGCGTAGTTCCTAGCGGCTCGGGTGAGCAGTTCTTC	CASSVVPSGSGEQFF
TRBV21-1	.	.	TRBJ2-3	TGTGCCAGCCACAGGGACAGGGAGACGGATACGCAGTATTTT	CASHRDRETDTQYF
TRBV6-6	.	.	TRBJ1-4	TGTGCCAGCAGAGAACTCCTGGGGAGGGAAAAACTGTTTTTT	CASRELLGREKLFF
TRBV6-1	.	.	TRBJ2-3	TGTGCCAGCAGGGGACAAGACGGGATCAGCACGCAGTATTTT	CASRGQDGISTQYF
TRBV5-6	.	.	TRBJ1-2	TGTGCCAGCAGCCCAAACACCTTTGGCTATGGCTACACCTTC	CASSPNTFGYGYTF
TRBV7-3	.	.	TRBJ1-1	TGTGCCAGCAGCTTAACGTCTCTCCACAGGAACACTGAAGCTTTCTTT	CASSLTSLHRNTEAFF
TRBV9	.	.	TRBJ1-2	TGTGCCAGCAGCGTAAACACGGGTTTTAACTATGGCTACACCTTC	CASSVNTGFNYGYTF
TRBV11-3	.	.	TRBJ1-1	TGTGCCAGCAGTAACCCGGGACTACACTCCGGAGCTTTCTTT	CASSNPGLHSGAFF
TRBV9	TRBD2	.	TRBJ2-1	TGTGCCAGCAGCGTAGCTCTGACTAGCGGGGACTTCTACAATGAGCAGTTCTTC	CASSVALTSGDFYNEQFF
TRBV6-5	TRBD1	once	TRBJ2-5	TGTGCCAGCAAGGCGGACAGGGCGACCCAAGAGACCCAGTACTTC	CASKADRATQETQYF
TRBV11-2	.	.	TRBJ2-2	TGTGCCAGCAGCTTAGTGGGCCAGGGATTGGCCGGGGAGCTGTTTTTT	CASSLVGQGLAGELFF
TRBV4-3	.	once	TRBJ1-2	TGCGCCAGCAGCCACTTGGACAGCGATTTCTATGGCTACACCTTC	CASSHLDSDFYGYTF
TRBV6-6	.	once	TRBJ2-7	TGTGCCAGCAGTTACGAGCCTCAATACCAAAAGTACTTC	CASSYEPQYQKYF
TRBV7-9	TRBD1	.	TRBJ2-7	TGTGCCAGCAGCCAGGCAGGGGGTGGAACTGTCCACGAGCAGTACTTC	CASSQAGGGTVHEQYF
TRBV7-2	.	.	TRBJ1-1	TGTGCCAGCAGCTTAGAACAGGGTAACACTGAAGCTTTCTTT	CASSLEQGNTEAFF
TRBV10-3	.	.	TRBJ2-3	TGTGCCATCTCTCCAGGGGAATCCACAGATACGCAGTATTTT	CAISPGESTDTQYF
TRBV11-2	TRBD1	.	TRBJ1-1	TGTGCCAGCAGCCCGATACAGGGGGCGAACACTGAAGCTTTCTTT	CASSPIQGANTEAFF
TRBV4-1	.	few	TRBJ2-7	TGCGCCAGCAGCCAAGGTCCTACAGGGTTCGACGAGCAGTACTTC	CASSQGPTGFDEQYF
TRBV28	.	.	TRBJ2-3	TGTGCCAGCAGTTTAATTCAGGTAACAGATACGCAGTATTTT	CASSLIQVTDTQYF
TRBV5-6	TRBD1	.	TRBJ2-7	TGTGCCAGCAGCCCCAGGGGGCAGGGAGACCCCTACGAGCAGTACTTC	CASSPRGQGDPYEQYF
TRBV30	TRBD2	.	TRBJ2-1	TGTGCCTGGCAGCTAGCGGGAGTCCGACAGTTCTTC	CAWQLAGVRQFF
TRBV28	TRBD1	.	TRBJ1-6	TGTGCCAGCACCCTTGACAGGGGGCTTGTTAATTCACCCCTCCACTTT	CASTLDRGLVNSPLHF
TRBV5-6	TRBD2	.	TRBJ2-7	TGTGCCAGCAGCTTGAGGGGTCAGCGGGGCAATACCTACGAGCAGTACTTC	CASSLRGQRGNTYEQYF
TRBV14	TRBD2	.	TRBJ2-5	TGTGCCAGCAGCCAAGATACGAGTCTAGCGGGAGTCCAAGAGACCCAGTACTTC	CASSQDTSLAGVQETQYF
TRBV29-1	TRBD2	.	TRBJ2-3	TGCAGCGTGGCCCCATTTGGCAGCGGGGGCCCTAGCACAGATACGCAGTATTTT	CSVAPFGSGGPSTDTQYF
TRBV11-2	.	.	TRBJ2-5	TGTGCCAGTTATAATGGGGGGGCGGGGGAGACCCAGTACTTC	CASYNGGAGETQYF
TRBV6-5	.	.	TRBJ1-2	TGTGCCAGCAGTGCTAGAGGTGGCTACACCTTC	CASSARGGYTF
TRBV10-1	.	.	TRBJ2-3	TGCGCCAGCAGCGGGGGAGTCACAGATACGCAGTATTTT	CASSGGVTDTQYF
TRBV6-1	.	.	TRBJ1-2	TGTGCCAGCAGTGAAGCGGGGGGGGTAGGCTATGGCTACACCTTC	CASSEAGGVGYGYTF
TRBV28	.	.	TRBJ1-1	TGTGCCAGCAGTTTGCCGGGACACCAGAACACTGAAGCTTTCTTT	CASSLPGHQNTEAFF
TRBV11-2	TRBD2	.	TRBJ2-7	TGTGCCAGCAGTATAGCGGGCGTTACCTACGAGCAGTACTTC	CASSIAGVTYEQYF
TRBV11-2	.	once	TRBJ2-1	TGTGCCAGCAGCCCGGATATAGGCCGAGGCTCCTACAATGAGCAGTTCTTC	CASSPDIGRGSYNEQFF
TRBV7-2	.	once	TRBJ2-7	TGTGCCAGCAGCTTAGAGGCAGGGCCCCGCGAGCAGTACTTC	CASSLEAGPREQYF
TRBV9	TRBD1	.	TRBJ2-7	TGTGCCAGCAGCGAGGAGGGGGACAGGGCGTCCGAGCAGTACTTC	CASSEEGDRASEQYF
TRBV7-2	TRBD1	few	TRBJ2-7	TGTGCCAGCAGCTACCCAGGGGGCTGGGACGAGCAGTACTTC	CASSYPGGWDEQYF
TRBV7-9	.	few	TRBJ1-3	TGTGCCAGCAGCCCTACCCGAACAGGGTTTATCTCTGGAAACACCATATATTTT	CASSPTRTGFISGNTIYF
TRBV27	.	.	TRBJ2-7	TGTGCCAGCAGGTCACACAGTACCTACGAGCAGTACTTC	CASRSHSTYEQYF
TRBV5-1	TRBD1	.	TRBJ1-3	TGCGCCAGCAGCGGGGTTCCCTGGACAGGGGATTTTGTCGGGCCTGGAAACACCATATATTTT	CASSGVPWTGDFVGPGNTIYF
TRBV30	TRBD1	.	TRBJ1-2	TGTGCCTGGACCCCCGCACAGGGGGATAACTATGGCTACACCTTC	CAWTPAQGDNYGYTF
TRBV14	.	few	TRBJ1-1	TGTGCCAGCAGCCAAGATGGGCACTACACTGAAGCTTTCTTT	CASSQDGHYTEAFF
TRBV18	TRBD2	.	TRBJ2-7	TGTGCCAGCTCCCCTCTAGCGGGGTTCTACGAGCAGTACTTC	CASSPLAGFYEQYF
TRBV10-3	.	.	TRBJ1-1	TGTGCCATCAGTGATAGAACCAAGAACACTGAAGCTTTCTTT	CAISDRTKNTEAFF
TRBV2	.	.	TRBJ2-7	TGTGCCAGCAGCTTCGAGACCTACGAGCAGTACTTC	CASSFETYEQYF